Listed below are T cell receptor beta chains from one sample, sequenced in a study of Ad26.COV2.S vaccination and SARS-CoV-2 variants. The protocol was immunoSEQ multiplex PCR, while the TCRdb copy is restricted to in-frame clones and leaves out a portion. Among fewer than 400,000 clones listed, approximately 86% were seen once. The material was peripheral blood, obtained in a trial of Ad26.COV2.S vaccine versus placebo. These receptors all come from a person aged 18-60 years who received the Ad26.COV2.S COVID-19 vaccine or a placebo. The CDR3 runs from the conserved cysteine through the conserved F or W. Each record gives: V gene, J gene, D gene, clone size, CDR3 protein, CDR3 DNA. D genes are given only for firm matches. Some rows have no size entry. The others give once, few or many, or a class for an expanded clone.

TRBV7-9,TRBJ2-1,NA,NA,CASSLQELEQFF,TGTGCCAGCAGCTTACAGGAGCTGGAGCAGTTCTTC
TRBV2,TRBJ1-5,NA,NA,CASRLSGGNQPQHF,TGTGCCAGCAGGTTGTCGGGGGGCAATCAGCCCCAGCATTTT
TRBV18,TRBJ1-3,NA,once,CASSPPSESGNTIYF,TGTGCCAGCTCACCACCGTCTGAGTCTGGAAACACCATATATTTT
TRBV9,TRBJ1-4,NA,NA,CASSSPRVTNEKLFF,TGTGCCAGCAGCTCTCCCAGGGTAACTAATGAAAAACTGTTTTTT
TRBV19,TRBJ2-2,NA,NA,CASSIQTGTGELFF,TGTGCCAGTAGTATACAGACCGGCACCGGGGAGCTGTTTTTT
TRBV11-2,TRBJ1-1,NA,few,CASSMGGEPEAFF,TGTGCCAGCAGCATGGGGGGGGAACCTGAAGCTTTCTTT
TRBV4-1,TRBJ1-1,NA,NA,CASSQRGWGEMNTEAFF,TGCGCCAGCAGCCAAAGAGGCTGGGGGGAGATGAACACTGAAGCTTTCTTT
TRBV4-1,TRBJ1-1,NA,NA,CASSQVFPKGVGTEAFF,TGCGCCAGCAGCCAAGTCTTCCCCAAGGGAGTGGGGACTGAAGCTTTCTTT
TRBV5-1,TRBJ2-1,NA,NA,CASSLQADNEQFF,TGCGCCAGCAGCTTGCAAGCGGACAATGAGCAGTTCTTC
TRBV5-4,TRBJ2-5,TRBD2,NA,CASRSGGAEQETQYF,TGTGCCAGCCGTAGCGGGGGGGCTGAGCAAGAGACCCAGTACTTC
TRBV5-1,TRBJ1-4,TRBD1,NA,CASSVQGAGEKLFF,TGCGCCAGCAGCGTACAGGGGGCCGGTGAAAAACTGTTTTTT
TRBV4-3,TRBJ2-1,TRBD2,NA,CASSSQRGTYNEQFF,TGCGCCAGCAGCTCTCAGCGGGGTACCTACAATGAGCAGTTCTTC
TRBV7-9,TRBJ2-1,NA,NA,CASSLDRNFGNEQFF,TGTGCCAGCAGCCTAGACAGGAATTTTGGCAATGAGCAGTTCTTC
TRBV6-5,TRBJ1-3,NA,NA,CASSLGRNSGNTIYF,TGTGCCAGCAGTCTGGGACGGAACTCTGGAAACACCATATATTTT
TRBV5-5,TRBJ2-2,NA,NA,CASSPGIFDRELFF,TGTGCCAGCAGCCCCGGGATCTTCGACAGGGAGCTGTTTTTT
TRBV6-5,TRBJ2-5,NA,NA,CASIRGAGETQYF,TGTGCCAGCATACGGGGGGCTGGTGAGACCCAGTACTTC
TRBV10-3,TRBJ2-2,TRBD2,NA,CAIGEGANTGELFF,TGTGCCATCGGGGAGGGAGCGAACACCGGGGAGCTGTTTTTT
TRBV3-1/TRBV3-2,TRBJ1-2,NA,NA,CASSQDSWGVGYGYTF,TGTGCCAGCAGCCAAGATTCGTGGGGGGTGGGCTATGGCTACACCTTC
TRBV6-5,TRBJ2-7,NA,NA,CASRAFWGDVYEQYF,TGTGCCAGCAGGGCGTTCTGGGGGGACGTCTACGAGCAGTACTTC
TRBV13,TRBJ1-2,NA,NA,CASSLGTPGVSGYTF,TGTGCCAGCAGCTTAGGGACCCCAGGGGTGAGTGGCTACACCTTC
TRBV29-1,TRBJ2-3,NA,NA,CSVEPVGSFTDTQYF,TGCAGCGTTGAGCCTGTAGGCAGCTTCACAGATACGCAGTATTTT
TRBV5-1,TRBJ2-3,NA,NA,CASSSTGWGTDTQYF,TGCGCCAGCAGTTCTACAGGGTGGGGCACAGATACGCAGTATTTT
TRBV2,TRBJ1-4,NA,NA,CASSEMGGSEKLFF,TGTGCCAGCAGTGAGATGGGGGGAAGCGAAAAACTGTTTTTT
TRBV3-1/TRBV3-2,TRBJ2-1,NA,NA,CASSQGEIISKQFF,TGTGCCAGCAGCCAAGGGGAGATCATTTCTAAGCAGTTCTTC
TRBV30,TRBJ1-1,TRBD1,NA,CAWHRGPTEAFF,TGTGCCTGGCACAGGGGGCCCACTGAAGCTTTCTTT
TRBV28,TRBJ1-4,NA,NA,CASGTIKAWGKLFF,TGTGCCAGCGGTACTATAAAGGCGTGGGGAAAACTGTTTTTT
TRBV11-2,TRBJ2-2,TRBD2,NA,CASSLVGAGGPGELFF,TGTGCCAGCAGCTTAGTAGGAGCGGGGGGGCCCGGGGAGCTGTTTTTT
TRBV11-2,TRBJ1-6,NA,NA,CASSFAGNNSPLHF,TGTGCCAGCAGCTTTGCAGGGAATAATTCACCCCTCCACTTT
TRBV10-3,TRBJ2-2,NA,NA,CAISEAGFTGELFF,TGTGCCATCAGTGAGGCGGGGTTCACCGGGGAGCTGTTTTTT
TRBV6-5,TRBJ2-3,NA,NA,CASRATGTDTQYF,TGTGCCAGCAGAGCGACAGGCACAGATACGCAGTATTTT
TRBV5-4,TRBJ2-2,NA,few,CASSTSSTYGGELFF,TGTGCCAGCAGCACGTCTAGCACCTACGGGGGGGAGCTGTTTTTT
TRBV7-8,TRBJ2-7,NA,NA,CASSRDVGEQYF,TGTGCCAGCAGCCGCGACGTGGGGGAGCAGTACTTC
TRBV7-2,TRBJ1-1,TRBD1,NA,CASSFLDRGTEAFF,TGTGCCAGCAGCTTTTTGGACAGGGGAACTGAAGCTTTCTTT
TRBV5-6,TRBJ1-1,NA,NA,CASSLPDRPYLEAFF,TGTGCCAGCAGCTTACCGGACAGACCATACCTTGAAGCTTTCTTT
TRBV5-6,TRBJ1-3,NA,NA,CASSYGNTIYF,TGTGCCAGCAGCTATGGAAACACCATATATTTT
TRBV10-3,TRBJ1-3,NA,NA,CAISDYRGSGNTIYF,TGTGCCATCAGTGACTATAGGGGCTCTGGAAACACCATATATTTT
TRBV11-1,TRBJ1-6,NA,NA,CASQTNSAPLHF,TGTGCCAGCCAAACCAACTCTGCGCCCCTCCACTTT
TRBV5-1,TRBJ2-7,TRBD2,NA,CASSLVRGEAYEQYF,TGCGCCAGCAGCTTGGTGCGGGGGGAAGCCTACGAGCAGTACTTC
TRBV10-3,TRBJ2-3,TRBD1,NA,CAISEYVIGTGFADTQYF,TGTGCCATCAGCGAGTATGTTATTGGGACAGGGTTCGCAGATACGCAGTATTTT
TRBV30,TRBJ2-6,NA,NA,CAWRTGANVLTF,TGTGCCTGGAGAACTGGGGCCAACGTCCTGACTTTC
TRBV5-6,TRBJ1-1,TRBD1,once,CASSLFRGLTEAFF,TGTGCCAGCAGCTTGTTCAGGGGGCTTACTGAAGCTTTCTTT
TRBV29-1,TRBJ2-3,NA,once,CSVFQTKAQYF,TGCAGCGTTTTTCAGACGAAGGCGCAGTATTTT
TRBV11-2,TRBJ1-2,NA,NA,CASSLGRTAGNYGYTF,TGTGCCAGCAGCTTAGGAAGGACAGCAGGGAACTATGGCTACACCTTC
TRBV3-1/TRBV3-2,TRBJ2-1,TRBD2,NA,CASSQLLSSGGTYNEQFF,TGTGCCAGCAGCCAACTCCTGAGTAGCGGGGGGACCTACAATGAGCAGTTCTTC
TRBV12-3/TRBV12-4,TRBJ1-1,NA,NA,CASRDGGLGEAFF,TGTGCCAGCAGGGACGGGGGCCTGGGTGAAGCTTTCTTT
TRBV3-1/TRBV3-2,TRBJ1-5,NA,NA,CASSQAGAGDILGQPQHF,TGTGCCAGCAGCCAAGCAGGGGCAGGCGACATCCTCGGTCAGCCCCAGCATTTT
TRBV6-6,TRBJ1-2,NA,NA,CASSYSVAHSYGYTF,TGTGCCAGCAGTTACTCAGTGGCGCATAGCTATGGCTACACCTTC
TRBV4-1,TRBJ2-5,TRBD1,NA,CASSHGTGGEETQYF,TGCGCCAGCAGCCACGGGACAGGGGGGGAAGAGACCCAGTACTTC
TRBV19,TRBJ1-3,TRBD1,NA,CASSIDPPAGGSGNTIYF,TGTGCCAGTAGTATAGATCCCCCGGCAGGGGGCTCTGGAAACACCATATATTTT
TRBV30,TRBJ1-5,TRBD1,NA,CAWSGPRQGAEYSNQPQHF,TGTGCCTGGAGTGGGCCCCGTCAGGGGGCCGAATATAGCAATCAGCCCCAGCATTTT
TRBV20-1,TRBJ2-3,NA,NA,CSALRGDTQYF,TGCAGTGCGTTGAGGGGGGATACGCAGTATTTT
TRBV7-2,TRBJ1-4,TRBD1,NA,CASSLAGQGGNEKLFF,TGTGCCAGCAGCTTAGCTGGACAGGGGGGGAATGAAAAACTGTTTTTT
TRBV19,TRBJ2-2,NA,NA,CASSISNGELFF,TGTGCCAGTAGTATATCTAACGGGGAGCTGTTTTTT